This TCR beta chain derives from a study of cytomegalovirus exposure and HLA in healthy donors (dated by TCRdb to about 2017). Describing the broader study: An earlier analysis of roughly 610 of the donors reported about 260 Gb of sequence data and 95 million to 130 million unique TCR beta sequences obtained from roughly 180 million T cells. The study combined high-throughput TCR immunosequencing, statistical association of individual TCRs with disease status, and machine learning to predict cytomegalovirus infection status. An early release that covered about 640 HLA-typed donors contained approximately 300 gigabases of sequencing data and 70 million to 100 million unique TCR sequences. HLA typing covered class I and class II loci at four-digit resolution. Alongside the repertoire data, information on donor age, sex, ethnicity and CMV serostatus was compiled. About five DR-DQ haplotypes were treated as single units for association and clustering because of strong linkage in the cohort. Every discovery cohort repertoire had been produced on one sequencing platform. A later genetic analysis took genome-wide SNP genotypes for about three fifths of the 666 donors and used that subset as a discovery cohort. Of the roughly 400 genotyped donors, 70% to 90% were placed in the genetic ancestry cluster associated with self-reported Caucasian donors. Typing coverage differed by locus: A, B, C, DRB1 and DQB1 were typed in roughly 620-630 donors, DQA1 in 522, DPA1 in approximately 610, and DPB1 in 400 to 490. The study was designed to test whether signatures of past pathogen exposure could be identified by cataloging public T cell receptors. Using immunosequencing, the study profiled T cell repertoires from 500 to 800 subjects and related those repertoires to cytomegalovirus serostatus. Rather than using new phenotypic data, the later analysis identified candidate immune exposures from TCR beta sequences and from how often those sequences occurred across donors. Across 300 to 400 genotyped donors of the cohort, an average of about 250,000 unique TCR beta nucleotide sequences per donor were sequenced, and around 20% of those sequences were non-productive. Besides the first cohort of 666 subjects, a separate validation cohort made up of 95 to 150 different subjects was used. To decide whether each TCR beta V gene segment behaved as functional or pseudogenic, an earlier analysis of some 600 of the donors relied on high-throughput TCR beta sequencing. A later analysis re-analyzed previously published TCR beta repertoires from 550 to 700 donors and added high-resolution HLA genotyping to study TCR occurrence patterns. On the study overall, not on this receptor specifically: A further reported finding was that TCR beta sequences accurately predicted the HLA-A and HLA-B alleles for most subjects in the first cohort. For the cohort, immune exposure information was limited to CMV serostatus. Seventeen rarely observed V segments, including chromosome 9 orphons, were excluded from the earlier analysis of 550 to 700 of the donors because counts were too low. While some public TCRs were present in many individuals, most TCR sequences turned up only very rarely across donors. In a later genetic analysis, fewer N-insertions in productive TCRs were reported among donors in an Asian-associated ancestry cluster than the 666-donor mean. The classifier was reported to diagnose cytomegalovirus status with high specificity and sensitivity in both the original cohort and the validation cohort. According to a later analysis, TCR association rates differed among HLA loci, with DRB1 alleles showing the most associated TCRs and HLA-C alleles showing the fewest. Some IMGT-functional V segments, including TRBV6-2 and TRBV6-3, could not be distinguished by the 87-base-pair reads and were therefore excluded. An association between a missense DCLRE1C variant and V-gene and J-gene trimming of TCR beta chains was found in a later genetic analysis and replicated in an independent cohort. A few of the identified cytomegalovirus-associated TCR beta chains were confirmed in vitro to be specific for cytomegalovirus antigens. A later analysis found that most CMV-associated TCR beta chains appeared HLA-restricted, with HLA associations seemingly driven largely by CMV exposure. It was suggested by the authors that the approach could potentially be generalized to other disease states and immunological phenotypes. The study gave a list of under 200 TCR beta chains associated with cytomegalovirus. The presence/absence analyses assumed that sequencing depth was roughly uniform across donors, and that assumption may not be true. When HLA alleles, especially DR and DQ, strongly co-occurred, TCR associations were difficult to assign to individual alleles. A later analysis found that HLA-associated TCR beta chains were more clonally expanded and had lower generation probabilities than equally common non-associated chains. According to a later analysis, parvovirus B19, influenza, CMV and Epstein-Barr virus appeared linked to several top co-occurrence clusters. HLA typing was unavailable for some donors at each locus, so association tests used only the typed subset. In this cohort, only TCR beta chains were sequenced, and detectable features were limited by the absence of alpha or paired-chain data. An earlier analysis of around 600 of the donors showed that most TCR beta V segments appeared in productive rearrangements either about 90% or about 30% of the time, which broadly matched IMGT annotations. A cluster of highly shared sequence variants was judged likely to be a technical artifact of the sequencing pipeline. At a false discovery rate of 0.05, a later analysis linked roughly 17,000 TCR beta sequences to specific HLA alleles. Correlated functional status among segregating V segments might reflect linkage disequilibrium, but an unknown experimental factor could not be ruled out.

A remark on this clone: Its antigen has not been determined. The sample holds no much larger clone one base away, and base qualities are not on file.

Libraries were prepared through the immunoSEQ multiplex PCR assay. The multiplex PCR relied on a mix of 60 forward primers for TCR Vbeta segments and 13 reverse primers for TCR Jbeta segments. The CDR3 region of rearranged TCR beta genes was amplified from genomic DNA by a multiplex PCR assay. The Illumina HiSeq System was used to sequence the amplified TCR beta libraries as 87-base-pair reads. Per the original workflow: A later analysis counted about 80 million unique TCR beta chains across the 550 to 800 repertoires, and approximately 11 million of these chains were shared by at least two donors. To remove PCR and sequencing errors, raw reads were error-corrected and collapsed into unique sequences using a nearest-neighbor algorithm that merged closely related sequences. V, D and J gene segments were assigned by aligning CDR3 sequences to IMGT reference sequences. For a sequence to be retained, a match of at least six nucleotides to both a V gene segment and a J gene segment was required. Rearrangements were classified as productive when the CDR3 lacked stop codons and remained in frame with V and J, and all other rearrangements were classified as non-productive. CDR3 was defined according to IMGT convention as the region running from the second conserved V-encoded cysteine to the conserved J-encoded phenylalanine. The earlier analysis of about 610 of the donors excluded sequences that lacked an unambiguous match to a single V gene segment. In an earlier analysis of 587 of the donors, V segments were called functional above 56.7% productive rearrangements and were called segregating when the between-donor standard deviation exceeded 5%. A statistical classification framework was built for diagnosing cytomegalovirus status from the catalog of TCR beta chain sequences. In a later analysis, TCR nucleotide sequences were compared against IMGT/GENE-DB human TR gene sequences so that V and J genes could be assigned. A later analysis assigned CDR3 sequences and most-parsimonious VDJ recombination scenarios with the TCRdist pipeline. In a later analysis, every TCR beta chain was defined by the combination of its CDR3 amino acid sequence and its V-gene family, and reads without a unique V-gene family were dropped. A later analysis removed several hundred highly shared, low-generation-probability nucleotide sequences to deal with suspected cross-contamination and a sequencing artifact. For each public chain, a later analysis derived a clonal expansion index from normalized ranks of inferred template counts within each repertoire. A later analysis computed generation probabilities with a VDJ recombination model fitted to out-of-frame rearrangements, and checked the results against IGoR. In a later analysis, hypergeometric tests were used to score TCR-TCR, TCR-HLA and TCR-CMV co-occurrence, with a repertoire-size bias correction applied to TCR pairs. False discovery rates were estimated in a later analysis by permuting HLA or CMV assignments 20 times. In a later analysis, co-occurring TCRs were grouped with DBSCAN, and TCRdist sequence similarity was added when clustering was performed within HLA-allele-positive subsets. For co-occurrence clustering, repertoires with fewer than 30,000 or more than 120,000 public chains were excluded, along with about five repertoires with anomalous nucleotide sharing. TCRdb re-hosts the immuneACCESS table, in-frame sequences only. Its copies lack some clones; in the studies checked, an unresolved V gene accounts for under half of them, and the cause for the rest is not known. V, J and clone size reflect that table, while D and trimming were determined from the DNA. The sample profile shows 200,000 or so clones; approximately 80% of them were found once. Around 2.8% of the sample is taken by the ten largest.

From its cysteine to its phenylalanine, the CDR3 spans 15 amino acids. Only CDR3 DNA remains: 45 bases, in frame from the first base. CDR1 and CDR2 (LNHDA, SQIVND) derive from the germline V gene (reference sequence). V lost 4 bases and J lost 5 bases; the stretch between them is 15 bases long. The cohort consisted of 600 to 750 healthy bone marrow donors. At the time of sampling, all cohort members were nominally healthy, though unrecorded immune exposures were likely present. The donor tested CMV seronegative, placing the donor among the roughly 350 seronegative members of the cohort. Every donor gave a peripheral blood sample, and the peripheral blood mononuclear cells from that sample were used for TCR beta sequencing. The Qiagen DNeasy Blood Extraction Kit was used to extract genomic DNA from the blood cell samples.

The sequenced sample consisted of PBMCs. The receptor chain draws on TRBV19 and TRBJ2-1; TRBD1 is a weak D gene call, 6 bases matching. The TCR sequence derives from a man aged 30 to 39 in good health and CMV-seronegative. Read as DNA, the sequence is TGTGCCAGTAGTAAGGTTGGACAGTATAACAATGAGCAGTTCTTC. This gives the protein CASSKVGQYNNEQFF.